The source of this T cell receptor (beta chain) is a study of identifying expanded T cells in peripheral blood (dated by TCRdb to between 2017 and 2020). At the level of the whole study: Four technical replicates, made by sequencing separate aliquots from the same pool of genomic DNA, were compared pairwise. What the study reported, not specific to this receptor: Across all healthy-donor time intervals, the beta-binomial model significantly lowered both the number of clones called differentially abundant and the false-positive rate. Variance in clone template counts between approximately two-week samples significantly increased with total template count across all healthy donors. The authors expected biological variance in healthy repertoires might increase further over much longer intervals such as months to years. The binomial model flagged approximately 1.3 differentially abundant clones between technical replicates but around 15 over around 2 weeks and roughly 19 over around four weeks.

The V and J ends are trimmed by 0 bases and 3 bases, leaving 11 bases between them. The CDR3 starts with the cysteine, ends with the phenylalanine, and has 15 residues. The kept DNA is CDR3 alone, 45 bases in frame from the first base. Per the germline V gene, KGHSH is the CDR1 and LQKENI is the CDR2. No immune events, such as infections, were documented for the healthy donors during the collection period. Healthy-donor blood repertoires served as a training cohort to calibrate time-dependent variance in a beta-binomial model of T-cell clone differential abundance. There were ten or so healthy donors in the training cohort, of whom 3 were female and 7 were male. The donors were between roughly 25 and 65 years old, with an average age of 43 years. Obtained from a commercial supplier, whole blood was collected from each healthy donor at three time points set two to three weeks apart. For immunosequencing, genomic DNA was extracted from whole blood that had not been sorted.

Comments on this clone: The antigen it binds to is not known. No base qualities exist here, and no much larger clone lies one base off it. The same CDR3 also results from other DNA sequences found in this sample.

TCRbeta CDR3 regions were profiled with the immunoSEQ Assay using bias-controlled multiplex PCR amplification of genomic DNA. The source study handled its data this way. The absolute abundance of each unique TCRbeta CDR3 region was quantified after sequences were collapsed and filtered. Differential abundance was assessed using a binomial (Fisher-equivalent) model and a beta-binomial model in which time-dependent variance fitted from healthy donors was added. Clones with fewer than 5 combined templates were removed, and differential abundance was called for clones with a Benjamini-Hochberg FDR below 0.01. In the beta-binomial model, variance was expressed as a function of the total template count across the two samples, in the form v = (b*log(k)+a)^2. The source is immuneACCESS, and TCRdb retained only in-frame sequences with V and J called. Part of the clones is not carried over; for the studies checked, unresolved V genes explain less than half of this, and the remainder is unexplained. Clonal size and the V and J genes are those of that table, whereas D and trimming came from the DNA. This sample holds about 94,000 clones; approximately 86% were observed only once. The ten top clones hold 5.5% to 6% of the sample.

The rearrangement combines TRBV18 with TRBJ1-1; the D gene assignment is ambiguous. The TCR was taken from a person between 18 and 75 years old in good health. Input material: blood. The CDR3: CASSPPAGGDTEAFF. The DNA reads TGTGCCAGCTCACCACCGGCAGGCGGTGACACTGAAGCTTTCTTT.